This T cell receptor (beta chain) comes out of a study of T-cell memory formation after mild COVID-19. Points from the study as a whole: Memory cells collected pre-infection included some clones that later responded, suggesting cross-reactive memory joined.

Turning to this clonotype: Its antigen is unknown.

cDNA libraries for TCR alpha and TCR beta, carrying sample barcodes and UMIs, came from 5'RACE with constant-segment primers. MiXCR was run by TCRdb on the 5' RACE reads, yielding one entry per CDR3 protein. The sample holds 450,000 to 650,000 distinct CDR3 sequences, about 20% seen once. The sequenced material came from PBMCs or a T cell subset sorted from them (not recorded which). This receptor was obtained from an adult woman who had mild COVID-19 (a few samples of this study predate the infection). Cell type and time point are not known.

As DNA, the CDR3 is TGTGCCATGAAGAGCCGGGACAGGGCCACAGATACGCAGTATTTT. Translation: CAMKSRDRATDTQYF. The chain joins TRBV10-3 to TRBJ2-3; 9 bases align to TRBD1. Germline CDR1 and CDR2: ENHRY and SYGVKD. V dropped 9 bases and J dropped 2; count of bases not matched to a gene: 9. This CDR3 contains 15 residues.